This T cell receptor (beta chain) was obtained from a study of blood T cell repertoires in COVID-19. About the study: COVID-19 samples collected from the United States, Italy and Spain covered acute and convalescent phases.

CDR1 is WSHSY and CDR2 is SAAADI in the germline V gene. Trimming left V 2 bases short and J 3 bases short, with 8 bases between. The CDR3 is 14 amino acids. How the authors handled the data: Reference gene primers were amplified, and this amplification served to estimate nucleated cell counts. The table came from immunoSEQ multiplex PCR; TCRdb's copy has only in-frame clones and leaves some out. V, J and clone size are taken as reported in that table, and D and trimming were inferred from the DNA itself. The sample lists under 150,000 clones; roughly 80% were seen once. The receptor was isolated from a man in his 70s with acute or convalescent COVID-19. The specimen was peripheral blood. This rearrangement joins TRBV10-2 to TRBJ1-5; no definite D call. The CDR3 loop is CASSEISDNQPQHF. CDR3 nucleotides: TGCGCCAGCAGTGAGATCTCAGACAATCAGCCCCAGCATTTT.